This TCR beta chain was found in a study of T cells in Graves' hyperthyroidism and ophthalmopathy. In making diagnoses, clinical symptoms, serum thyroxine and TRAb, thyroid ultrasound and orbital computed tomography were all used. This clonotype was found a few times. Antigen unknown. Study-wide points: Ophthalmopathy, which appeared later, was predicted by the model a median roughly 6.6 months before onset. Most thyroid clonotypes that were expanded above 0.001 also turned up in blood.

Amplification of TCR beta CDR3 regions was performed using RNA transcripts as template. During a first-round RT-PCR of the TCR CDR3, the HTBI primer set was used. TCRdb itself ran the multiplex PCR reads through MiXCR, one entry per CDR3 protein. This sample has 490,000 or so distinct CDR3 sequences, with approximately 22% found just once. This CDR3 has 15 amino acids. Trimming removed 2 bases from V and 0 bases from J, with 8 bases in between. Germline V CDR1 and CDR2: SQVTM, ANQGSEA. This chain links TRBV29-1 with TRBJ2-6; D call uncertain. The clonotype was recovered from a woman aged 70-85 years with Graves' ophthalmopathy. Sequencing used blood. In DNA form, the CDR3 reads TGCAGCGTTGAACGCGGCGACTCTGGGGCCAACGTCCTGACTTTC. It specifies CSVERGDSGANVLTF.